This T cell receptor (beta chain) was found in a study of shared clonotypes between healthy human individuals. This CDR3 spans 16 amino acids. Germline CDR1 and CDR2: SGHDT and YYEEEE. Trimming took off 2 bases at V and 8 bases at J, with 22 bases between the two ends. CD45RO-negative cells were positively selected for CCR7, leaving out terminally differentiated effector memory CD45RA+ cells. The data were produced by immunoSEQ multiplex PCR, yet TCRdb's version contains in-frame clones alone and is incomplete. The sample yields about 2.1 million clones, 90% to 95% seen once. The chain joins TRBV5-6 to TRBJ1-2, with a tentative D call TRBD1 (6 bases). The source is a man younger than 30 in good health. Some clones in this sample may be carry-over from other donors' samples. Sequenced sample: naive CD8+ T cells from PBMCs. CDR3 region: CASSFGSTGPLRGYTF. CDR3 coding DNA: TGTGCCAGCAGCTTTGGATCAACAGGGCCGTTGAGGGGCTACACCTTC.